The source of this T cell receptor beta chain is a study of blood T cell repertoires in COVID-19. Across the whole study: Sources were T cells, B-cell-depleted T cells, or PBMCs; the material itself was cDNA or gDNA.

V gave up 7 bases and J gave up 0 bases, with 10 bases separating them. This CDR3 is 13 amino acids long. Germline CDR1 reads MNHEY; CDR2 reads SMNVEV (reference sequence). Authors' data handling: The assay estimated nucleated cells by amplifying reference gene primers. Sequencing was performed with immunoSEQ multiplex PCR; in TCRdb, only in-frame clones are kept and a portion is missing. The DNA was the basis for D and trimming; V, J and clone size are from that table. Here the sample spans 75,000 to 95,000 clones, about 70% being singletons. The TCR was taken from a woman aged 55-70 years in a cohort sampled during active or convalescent COVID-19. The material sequenced was peripheral blood. The rearrangement uses TRBV27 and TRBJ2-7; possible D gene TRBD2, 5 bases. The CDR3 here is CASKLADSYEQYF. The CDR3 DNA reads as TGTGCCAGCAAGCTAGCAGACTCCTACGAGCAGTACTTC.